Described below is a single T cell receptor (beta chain) sequence and its context. Its matching antigen is unknown. The CDR3 length is 14 residues. V shed 5 bases and J shed 8 bases, with 16 bases lying between them. CDR1 and CDR2 (germline): MNHEY, SMNVEV (reference sequence). These data belong to a study of CD8 T cells in Susac syndrome. RNA was extracted with the RNeasy kit, and a quantity of roughly 0.45 to 1 ug was reverse transcribed using random hexamers. Across 54 Vbeta and 13 Jbeta, immunoSEQ multiplex PCR amplified TCR beta CDR3. TCRdb independently ran MiXCR on the immunoSEQ multiplex PCR reads; one entry per CDR3 protein. The data contain 200,000 or so distinct CDR3 sequences, 90% to 96% of them singletons. TCR beta was sequenced from blood CD8+ and CD4+ T cells. General study findings and limits: Clonal expansion was absent from the CD4+ T cell repertoires in Susac syndrome.

The sequenced sample was CD4+ T cells from PBMCs. The TCR sequence derives from a human donor with Susac syndrome. The chain combines TRBV27 with TRBJ2-4; no firm D call. The CDR3 sequence: CASSPSSPKYIQYF. CDR3 DNA sequence: TGTGCCAGCAGTCCTTCCTCCCCTAAGTACATTCAGTACTTC.